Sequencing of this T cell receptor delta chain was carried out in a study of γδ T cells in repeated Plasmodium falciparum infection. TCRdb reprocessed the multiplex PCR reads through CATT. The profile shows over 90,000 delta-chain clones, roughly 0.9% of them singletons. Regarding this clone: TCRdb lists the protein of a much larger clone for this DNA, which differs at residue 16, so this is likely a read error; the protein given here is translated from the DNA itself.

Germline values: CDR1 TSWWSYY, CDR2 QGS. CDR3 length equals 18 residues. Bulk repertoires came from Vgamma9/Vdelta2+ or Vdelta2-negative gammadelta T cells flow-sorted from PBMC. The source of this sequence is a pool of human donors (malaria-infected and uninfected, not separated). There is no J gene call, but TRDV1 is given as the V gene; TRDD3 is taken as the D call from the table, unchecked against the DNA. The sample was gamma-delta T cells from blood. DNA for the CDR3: TGTGCTCTTGGGGACCCCTTTCCCACTTACGGTGTGGAGTTTAAACCCATCTTT. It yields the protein CALGDPFPTYGVEFKPIF.